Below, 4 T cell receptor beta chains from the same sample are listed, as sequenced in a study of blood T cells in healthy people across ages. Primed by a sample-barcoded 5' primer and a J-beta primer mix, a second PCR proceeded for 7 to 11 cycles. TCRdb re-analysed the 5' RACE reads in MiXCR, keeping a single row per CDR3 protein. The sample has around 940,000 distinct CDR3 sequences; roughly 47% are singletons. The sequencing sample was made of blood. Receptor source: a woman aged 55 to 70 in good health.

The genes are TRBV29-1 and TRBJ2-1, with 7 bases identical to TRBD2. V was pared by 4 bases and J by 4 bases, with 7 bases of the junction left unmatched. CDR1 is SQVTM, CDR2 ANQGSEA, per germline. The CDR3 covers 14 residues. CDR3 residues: CSVVGGGSYNEQFF. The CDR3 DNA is TGCAGCGTTGTGGGTGGCGGGAGTTACAATGAGCAGTTCTTC.

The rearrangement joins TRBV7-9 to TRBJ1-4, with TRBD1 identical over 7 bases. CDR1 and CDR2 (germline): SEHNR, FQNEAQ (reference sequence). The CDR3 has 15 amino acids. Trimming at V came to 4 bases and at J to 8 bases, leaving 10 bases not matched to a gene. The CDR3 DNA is TGTGCCAGCAGCTCCTCAGACAGGGTACCCGAAAAACTGTTTTTT. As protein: CASSSSDRVPEKLFF.

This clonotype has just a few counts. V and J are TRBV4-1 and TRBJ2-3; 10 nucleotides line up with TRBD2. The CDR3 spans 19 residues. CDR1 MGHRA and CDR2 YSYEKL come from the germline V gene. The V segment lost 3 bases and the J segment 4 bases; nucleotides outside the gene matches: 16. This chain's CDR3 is CASSQARGLAVLMADTQYF. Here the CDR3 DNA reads TGCGCCAGCAGCCAGGCTCGCGGACTAGCGGTTCTTATGGCAGATACGCAGTATTTT.

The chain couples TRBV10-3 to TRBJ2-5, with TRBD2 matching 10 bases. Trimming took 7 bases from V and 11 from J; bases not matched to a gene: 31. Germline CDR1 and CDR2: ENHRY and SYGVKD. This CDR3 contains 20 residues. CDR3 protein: CAIKASGSYAPGSSYNEQYF. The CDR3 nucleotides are TGTGCCATCAAGGCTAGCGGGAGTTACGCCCCAGGTAGTTCCTACAATGAGCAGTACTTC.